This T cell receptor (beta chain) appears in the sequencing data of a study of blood T cell repertoires in COVID-19. For the study at large: Material from acute and convalescent COVID-19 was sourced from the United States, Italy and Spain.

The table lists this clone with a count of one. Study processing details: From reference gene primer amplification, estimates of nucleated cell counts were derived. Profiling relied on immunoSEQ multiplex PCR, and the TCRdb table lists in-frame clones only, not all of them. The V and J calls and clone size were taken over from that table, and D and trimming were inferred from the DNA. The repertoire consists of some 220,000 clones, with approximately 85% occurring once and the leading ten covering 4%. Per germline, CDR1 MNHNS and CDR2 SASEGT. This CDR3 has 17 amino acids. Trimming cost V 6 bases and J 4 bases; bases outside gene matches: 9.

The sample was peripheral blood. The genes are TRBV6-1 and TRBJ2-1; 13 positions match TRBD2. The source is a man aged 45 to 65 with acute or convalescent COVID-19. CDR3 residues: CASRERGTSGTYNEQFF. CDR3 DNA: TGTGCCAGCAGAGAACGTGGGACTAGCGGGACTTACAATGAGCAGTTCTTC.